These 27 T cell receptor beta chains share one sample of origin, sequenced in a study of shared clonotypes between healthy human individuals. Profiled with immunoSEQ multiplex PCR; TCRdb holds only in-frame clones, not every one. Among under 550,000 clones listed, 90% to 97% were seen once. Sequencing was done on a sample of naive CD4+ T cells sorted from blood. Subset reported: CD45RA+ positively selected. The source of these receptors is a woman aged 25 to 45 in good health.

CDR3 DNA sequence: TGTGCCAGCAGCTTAAGGCCACAGCGGCCCCAGCATTTT. This codes for CASSLRPQRPQHF. V is TRBV7-8 and J is TRBJ1-5; D ambiguous. Germline values: CDR1 SGHVS, CDR2 FQNEAQ. V was clipped by 2 bases and J by 9 bases, with 11 bases between them. The CDR3 spans 13 residues. The variable domain in full, with the rest retrieved from reference TRBV7-8 and TRBJ1-5, is GAGVSQSPRYKVAKRGQDVALRCDPISGHVSLFWYQQALGQGPEFLTYFQNEAQLDKSGLPSDRFFAERPEGSVSTLKIQRTQQEDSAVYLCASSLRPQRPQHFGDGTRLSIL.

The chain links TRBV29-1 to TRBJ2-1; D is perhaps TRBD1 (6 bases). V was cut by 5 bases and J by 3 bases, with 14 bases left in between. Germline assignment: CDR1 SQVTM and CDR2 ANQGSEA. The length of the CDR3 is 14 residues. The CDR3: CSVPTRRGYNEQFF. CDR3 nucleotide sequence: TGCAGCGTTCCGACCCGCAGGGGCTACAATGAGCAGTTCTTC.

The chain links TRBV28 to TRBJ2-7; 7 bases are shared with TRBD2. With 8 bases clipped from V and 1 base from J, the junction kept 11 bases outside the gene matches. Germline V lookup: CDR1 MDHEN, CDR2 SYDVKM. This CDR3 has 15 residues. This chain's CDR3 is CASRTSSGASYEQYF. CDR3 DNA sequence: TGTGCCAGCCGGACATCCAGCGGGGCTTCCTACGAGCAGTACTTC.

The rearrangement uses TRBV19 and TRBJ2-1, with 9 bases lining up with TRBD1. Germline V lookup: CDR1 LNHDA, CDR2 SQIVND (reference sequence). The length of the CDR3 is 15 residues. Trimming cost V 4 bases and J 7 bases; bases outside gene matches: 8. CDR3: CASSKAGTGSNEQFF. Written as DNA, the CDR3 is TGTGCCAGTAGTAAAGCCGGGACAGGGAGTAATGAGCAGTTCTTC.

V is TRBV7-6 and J is TRBJ1-4; D might be TRBD1 (5 bases). V was shortened by 5 bases and J by 8 bases, with 15 bases between the two germline ends. Germline CDR1 SGHVS, CDR2 FNYEAQ. The length of the CDR3 is 14 residues. The CDR3 sequence is CASSPGTAGEKLFF. The CDR3 coding sequence is TGTGCCAGCAGCCCAGGGACGGCCGGGGAAAAACTGTTTTTT. The full variable domain, rest sourced from reference TRBV7-6 and TRBJ1-4, is GAGVSQSPRYKVTKRGQDVALRCDPISGHVSLYWYRQALGQGPEFLTYFNYEAQQDKSGLPNDRFSAERPEGSISTLTIQRTEQRDSAMYRCASSPGTAGEKLFFGSGTQLSVL.

The chain employs TRBV11-2 and TRBJ2-3; 8 positions match TRBD1. V trimming: 5 bases; J trimming: 4 bases; junction bases outside the gene matches: 11. Germline V gene sequence: CDR1 SGHAT, CDR2 FQNNGV. The CDR3 totals 16 residues. The DNA of the CDR3 is TGTGCCAGCAGCCCCAGGGGGCAATCCTTTTCAGATACGCAGTATTTT. The encoded protein is CASSPRGQSFSDTQYF.

V gene TRBV6-1 combines with J gene TRBJ1-1; possible D gene TRBD1, 5 bases. Looked up from germline, CDR1 is MNHNS and CDR2 is SASEGT. The CDR3 has 12 amino acids. Trimming stripped 7 bases from V and 4 bases from J, with 10 bases between. The CDR3 sequence is CASTRVVTEAFF. CDR3 bases: TGTGCCAGCACCAGGGTGGTCACTGAAGCTTTCTTT.

The chain combines TRBV5-1 with TRBJ1-1, with 8 bases aligning to TRBD1. CDR1 is SGHRS, CDR2 YFSETQ, per germline. The CDR3 length is 14 residues. Germline trimming cut 0 bases from V and 10 bases from J; bases unmatched to any gene: 8. The CDR3 region has the DNA TGCGCCAGCAGCTTGGAAGGGACAGGAGATCGAGCTTTCTTT. As protein: CASSLEGTGDRAFF.

This clone was recorded only once. V is TRBV11-2 and J is TRBJ1-5, with TRBD1 as a possible D gene (5 bases). Germline V lookup: CDR1 SGHAT, CDR2 FQNNGV. The CDR3 sequence is 14 residues long. V was cut by 7 bases and J by 6 bases, with 16 bases left in between. CDR3 sequence reads: CASTKVGQGQPQHF. The CDR3, as DNA: TGTGCCAGCACCAAAGTGGGGCAGGGTCAGCCCCAGCATTTT.

This chain links TRBV5-1 with TRBJ1-1; maybe TRBD1 (5 bases). Trimming pared 2 bases from V and 1 base from J, leaving 12 bases between. Germline CDR1 reads SGHRS; CDR2 reads YFSETQ. The CDR3 has 15 amino acids. CDR3 nucleotides: TGCGCCAGCAGCTTTAGAGGGACGGCGAACACTGAAGCTTTCTTT. Protein: CASSFRGTANTEAFF.

This chain connects TRBV28 to TRBJ2-2; 8 bases map to TRBD2. Trimming cost V 3 bases and J 3 bases; bases outside gene matches: 6. CDR1 is MDHEN, CDR2 SYDVKM, per germline. CDR3 length: 16 amino acids. The CDR3, as DNA: TGTGCCAGCAGTTTCCCCAGCGGGAGCCACACCGGGGAGCTGTTTTTT. It translates to CASSFPSGSHTGELFF.

The rearrangement uses TRBV6-1 and TRBJ1-5; the match to TRBD1 covers 10 bases. The V and J ends lost 7 bases and 6 bases, in that order; junction bases with no gene match: 9. The CDR3 is 15 residues long. Germline V gene lookup returns CDR1 MNHNS and CDR2 SASEGT. The CDR3 DNA reads as TGTGCCAGCAATAGTGGGACAGGGGAGGTTCAGCCCCAGCATTTT. This translates into CASNSGTGEVQPQHF.

This clone was seen only once. The V call is TRBV6-5, the J call TRBJ2-5; D unresolved. V was pared by 8 bases and J by 1 base, with 8 bases between. The germline V gene has CDR1 MNHEY and CDR2 SVGAGI. The CDR3 is 12 residues long. CDR3 in amino acids: CASGRRQETQYF. The CDR3 nucleotides read TGTGCCAGCGGACGCCGCCAAGAGACCCAGTACTTC.

Here the CDR3 DNA reads TGTGCCAGCAGCTTAGGACTCTGGGACACCTCCTACGAGCAGTACTTC. Residues: CASSLGLWDTSYEQYF. The chain links TRBV7-9 to TRBJ2-5, with TRBD1 as a possible D gene (6 bases). The closer fit of TRBJ2-7 to the DNA end suggests the J call may be wrong. Germline lookup yields CDR1 SEHNR and CDR2 FQNEAQ (reference sequence). This CDR3 is built from 16 residues.

The chain uses TRBV6-1 and TRBJ2-3; D possibly corresponds to TRBD2 (5 bases). The CDR3 has 14 residues. The V gene's germline CDR1 is MNHNS and CDR2 SASEGT. Trimming shortened V by 1 base and J by 5 bases, and 10 bases separated the two germline ends. CDR3 bases: TGTGCCAGCAGTGAAGGCCCGGGGAGAGATACGCAGTATTTT. Encoded protein: CASSEGPGRDTQYF.

To note about this clone: Other DNA sequences within the sample encode an identical CDR3. This chain links TRBV5-4 with TRBJ1-3; D is undetermined. Trimming stripped 0 bases from V and 3 bases from J, with 1 base between. This CDR3 comprises 12 residues. Germline V gene lookup returns CDR1 SGHNT and CDR2 YYREEE (reference sequence). For the CDR3, the DNA is TGTGCCAGCAGCTTGGATGGAAACACCATATATTTT. Protein product: CASSLDGNTIYF. Full variable domain (missing parts from reference TRBV5-4 and TRBJ1-3): ETGVTQSPTHLIKTRGQQVTLRCSSQSGHNTVSWYQQALGQGPQFIFQYYREEENGRGNFPPRFSGLQFPNYSSELNVNALELDDSALYLCASSLDGNTIYFGEGSWLTVV.

J is TRBJ1-1 and V is TRBV6-6; no clear D. Trimming stripped 7 bases from V and 4 bases from J, with 13 bases between. The CDR3 is 13 residues long. Germline lookup yields CDR1 MNHNY and CDR2 SVGAGI (reference sequence). The chain's CDR3 is CASTFEGVTEAFF. CDR3 nucleotides: TGTGCCAGCACTTTCGAGGGCGTCACTGAAGCTTTCTTT.

The chain combines TRBV4-2 with TRBJ2-2, with 7 bases that match TRBD1. V was clipped by 4 bases and J by 3 bases; unmatched bases: 17. Per the germline V gene, CDR1 is LGHNA and CDR2 is YNFKEQ. The CDR3 length is 19 residues. This CDR3 reads CASSPQANPSTGYTGELFF. The CDR3 coding sequence is TGTGCCAGCAGCCCCCAGGCGAACCCATCGACAGGGTACACCGGGGAGCTGTTTTTT.

The chain uses TRBV2 and TRBJ2-5, with D maybe TRBD2 (5 bases). The CDR3 has 12 amino acids. From germline, CDR1 is SNHLY and CDR2 FYNNEI. V shed 6 bases and J shed 5 bases, with 10 bases lying between them. Here the CDR3 reads CASSGVGETQYF. For the CDR3, the DNA is TGTGCCAGCAGCGGGGTGGGGGAGACCCAGTACTTC.

The rearrangement links TRBV5-1 to TRBJ2-7; 7 bases are a match to TRBD2. Looked up from germline, CDR1 is SGHRS and CDR2 is YFSETQ. V dropped 0 bases and J dropped 3; count of bases not matched to a gene: 15. The CDR3 is 18 amino acids. In DNA form, the CDR3 reads TGCGCCAGCAGCTTGGCTGGGAGGGCCAGAGGAGACAGCTACGAGCAGTACTTC. This translates into CASSLAGRARGDSYEQYF. Combining the CDR3 with reference TRBV5-1 and TRBJ2-7 gives the whole variable domain KAGVTQTPRYLIKTRGQQVTLSCSPISGHRSVSWYQQTPGQGLQFLFEYFSETQRNKGNFPGRFSGRQFSNSRSEMNVSTLELGDSALYLCASSLAGRARGDSYEQYFGPGTRLTVT.

This clone showed up just a few times. The chain carries TRBV2 and TRBJ2-2; D gene unclear. The CDR3 length is 12 residues. Looked up from germline, CDR1 is SNHLY and CDR2 is FYNNEI. V was trimmed by 7 bases and J by 0 bases, leaving 3 bases between them. The DNA for the CDR3 is TGTGCCAGCACAACGAACACCGGGGAGCTGTTTTTT. Its protein product is CASTTNTGELFF.

This chain uses TRBV6-1 with TRBJ2-3; D is unresolved. The CDR3 totals 14 residues. V lost 8 bases, J lost 0 bases, and 12 bases lay in between. Germline lookup yields CDR1 MNHNS and CDR2 SASEGT. This CDR3 is CASDRAGSTDTQYF. The DNA of the CDR3 is TGTGCCAGCGATCGGGCCGGGAGCACAGATACGCAGTATTTT.

The chain joins TRBV5-4 to TRBJ1-1; D gene uncertain. V lost 0 bases, J lost 11 bases, and 14 bases lay in between. The CDR3 runs to 13 residues. Germline CDR1 is SGHNT and CDR2 is YYREEE (reference sequence). The CDR3: CASSLGGTGSAFF. The CDR3 DNA sequence: TGTGCCAGCAGCTTGGGGGGTACGGGATCCGCTTTCTTT.

The chain recombines TRBV6-1 with TRBJ2-5; 8 bases agree with TRBD2. This CDR3 region has 16 residues. V was clipped by 2 bases and J by 0 bases; unmatched bases: 5. CDR1 is MNHNS, CDR2 SASEGT, per germline. CDR3 amino acids: CASSEIAGKNQETQYF. The CDR3, as DNA: TGTGCCAGCAGTGAAATAGCGGGAAAAAACCAAGAGACCCAGTACTTC.

The chain joins TRBV19 to TRBJ1-2; D not certain. V lost 7 bases and J lost 2, with 11 bases in between. The germline CDR1 and CDR2 sequences are LNHDA and SQIVND (reference sequence). The CDR3 sequence is 13 residues long. The DNA for the CDR3 is TGTGCCAGTAAGAAGGACGTAAACTATGGCTACACCTTC. As protein: CASKKDVNYGYTF.

The chain uses TRBV29-1 and TRBJ1-2; TRBD1 might be the D (6 bases). V was pared by 7 bases and J by 4 bases, with 13 bases between. Germline V gives CDR1 SQVTM, CDR2 ANQGSEA. This CDR3 is 12 amino acids long. CDR3 coding DNA: TGCAGCGGTCAGGGGACCGGCTATGGCTACACCTTC. It translates to CSGQGTGYGYTF.

The table lists this clone with a count of one. The chain is built from TRBV18 and TRBJ1-1; TRBD1 might be the D (6 bases). There are 15 residues in the CDR3. V dropped 1 base and J dropped 11 bases, with 20 bases sitting between them. Germline V gene sequence: CDR1 KGHSH, CDR2 LQKENI. This chain's CDR3 is CASSPRPEQQGSAFF. Here the CDR3 DNA reads TGTGCCAGCTCACCACGACCGGAGCAGCAGGGGTCTGCTTTCTTT. Full variable domain (missing parts from reference TRBV18 and TRBJ1-1): NAGVMQNPRHLVRRRGQEARLRCSPMKGHSHVYWYRQLPEEGLKFMVYLQKENIIDESGMPKERFSAEFPKEGPSILRIQQVVRGDSAAYFCASSPRPEQQGSAFFGQGTRLTVV.